One sample yielded the 25 T cell receptor beta chains listed below, sequenced in a study of blood T cell repertoires in COVID-19. Generated by immunoSEQ multiplex PCR, the TCRdb table keeps only in-frame clones and is missing some. In the table there are 200,000 to 300,000 clones, around 90% of which are singletons. Input material: peripheral blood. The receptors derive from a man aged 30-40 years with COVID-19, enrolled during active disease.

The rearrangement links TRBV20-1 to TRBJ1-3; D ambiguous. Germline assignment: CDR1 DFQATT and CDR2 SNEGSKA (reference sequence). The CDR3 consists of 11 residues. With 0 bases removed from V and 6 bases from J, the gap between germline ends came to 3 bases. The CDR3 DNA reads as TGCAGTGCTAGAGATATAAACACCATATATTTT. Translated: CSARDINTIYF.

The rearrangement uses TRBV18 and TRBJ1-4; 8 bases fit TRBD1. The CDR3 runs to 14 residues. Germline V lookup: CDR1 KGHSH, CDR2 LQKENI. The V gene end was trimmed by 2 bases and the J gene end by 8 bases; junction bases not matched to a gene: 4. The CDR3 sequence: CASSPRTGTEKLFF. CDR3 bases: TGTGCCAGCTCACCAAGGACAGGGACCGAAAAACTGTTTTTT.

Of note for this clone: At the DNA level, this CDR3 is encoded by other sequences in the same sample as well. The V call is TRBV9, the J call TRBJ1-1; TRBD1 might be the D (5 bases). This CDR3 has 15 amino acids. V was cut by 0 bases and J by 1 base, with 10 bases left in between. Germline V gene data show CDR1 as SGDLS and CDR2 as YYNGEE. The CDR3 is CASSVGTGWNTEAFF. The CDR3 bases are TGTGCCAGCAGCGTAGGCACAGGATGGAACACTGAAGCTTTCTTT.

The chain has TRBV7-2 and TRBJ1-4, with TRBD1 matching 9 bases. This CDR3 region has 15 residues. The J segment lost 5 bases and the V segment lost 5 bases, leaving 6 bases of the junction unmatched. Germline V gene sequence: CDR1 SGHTA, CDR2 FQGNSA. The CDR3 loop is CASSALQGANEKLFF. In nucleotides, the CDR3 is TGTGCCAGCAGCGCCCTACAGGGGGCGAATGAAAAACTGTTTTTT.

The V and J genes are TRBV2 and TRBJ1-2; tentatively, D is TRBD1 (5 bases). Germline-derived CDR1 and CDR2 are SNHLY and FYNNEI. V was clipped by 0 bases and J by 4 bases, with 9 bases between them. CDR3 length: 14 residues. For the CDR3, the DNA is TGTGCCAGCAGTGAAGCGGCAGGGCCCTATGGCTACACCTTC. The encoded protein is CASSEAAGPYGYTF.

The chain has TRBV7-6 and TRBJ1-5, with 9 nucleotides matching TRBD1. Germline values: CDR1 SGHVS, CDR2 FNYEAQ. This CDR3 is 14 amino acids long. V lost 3 bases to trimming and J lost 4 bases; unmatched junction nucleotides: 1. The CDR3 spells CASSLDRGNQPQHF. CDR3 coding DNA: TGTGCCAGCAGCTTGGACAGGGGAAATCAGCCCCAGCATTTT.

The rearrangement uses TRBV28 and TRBJ1-2, with D perhaps matching TRBD1 (5 bases). The CDR3 sequence is 15 residues long. V was trimmed by 4 bases and J by 2 bases, leaving 14 bases between them. Germline V lookup: CDR1 MDHEN, CDR2 SYDVKM. CDR3 sequence (DNA): TGTGCCAGCAGTTCCCGGGACTTACAAAACTATGGCTACACCTTC. It is translated as CASSSRDLQNYGYTF.

The CDR3 sequence is CASSTGQLRGQPQHF. In DNA, the CDR3 is TGTGCCAGTAGTACCGGACAGCTGAGGGGTCAGCCCCAGCATTTT. This rearrangement joins TRBV19 to TRBJ1-5; D is possibly TRBD1 (6 bases). V lost 4 bases and J 6 bases, leaving 16 bases between the germline ends. The CDR3 extends over 15 amino acids. Germline V gives CDR1 LNHDA, CDR2 SQIVND (reference sequence).

The rearrangement uses TRBV9 and TRBJ1-2; perhaps TRBD1 as D (5 bases). Germline lookup yields CDR1 SGDLS and CDR2 YYNGEE. The CDR3 is 12 amino acids. V was trimmed by 4 bases and J by 8 bases, leaving 12 bases between them. CDR3 sequence reads: CASSPPGIGYTF. As DNA, the CDR3 is TGTGCCAGCAGCCCCCCAGGGATCGGCTACACCTTC.

The chain is built from TRBV19 and TRBJ1-5; D uncertain. The V end lost 7 bases, the J end lost 5 bases, and 12 bases lay between the germline ends. Germline V CDR1 and CDR2: LNHDA, SQIVND (reference sequence). The CDR3 runs 13 residues. CDR3 coding DNA: TGTGCCAGTAACACAGCCGAGTATCAGCCCCAGCATTTT. It encodes CASNTAEYQPQHF.

The chain couples TRBV12-5 to TRBJ2-5; a possible D gene is TRBD2 (6 bases). Between the trimmed V and J ends, which lost 5 bases and 3 bases, there was a span of 10 bases. CDR1 LGHNT and CDR2 FRNRAP come from the germline V gene. The CDR3 consists of 13 residues. CDR3 loop: CASGPPGEETQYF. CDR3 coding DNA: TGTGCTAGTGGTCCCCCGGGAGAAGAGACCCAGTACTTC.

The chain uses TRBV7-3 and TRBJ2-2; a weak D match, TRBD2 (7 bases). The germline CDR1 and CDR2 sequences are SGHTA and FQGTGA. V shed 2 bases and J shed 4 bases, with 14 bases lying between them. The length of the CDR3 is 16 residues. CDR3 in amino acids: CASSLLGGHGTGELFF. The CDR3 DNA reads as TGTGCCAGCAGCTTATTGGGGGGGCACGGCACCGGGGAGCTGTTTTTT.

This clone appeared once. The rearrangement joins TRBV5-1 to TRBJ1-5, with 9 bases identical to TRBD1. From germline, CDR1 is SGHRS and CDR2 YFSETQ. The CDR3 consists of 15 residues. The V and J ends lost 0 bases and 6 bases, in that order; junction bases with no gene match: 4. CDR3 sequence reads: CASSLGTGERQPQHF. DNA for the CDR3: TGCGCCAGCAGCTTGGGGACAGGGGAACGTCAGCCCCAGCATTTT.

The chain employs TRBV5-1 and TRBJ1-2; 7 nucleotides align to TRBD1. This CDR3 region has 14 residues. Germline V gives CDR1 SGHRS, CDR2 YFSETQ. V was pared by 0 bases and J by 4 bases, with 3 bases of the junction left unmatched. For the CDR3, the DNA is TGCGCCAGCAGCTTGGGGGCAGGGGGCTATGGCTACACCTTC. Its protein product is CASSLGAGGYGYTF. The complete variable domain, with remaining parts taken from reference TRBV5-1 and TRBJ1-2, reads KAGVTQTPRYLIKTRGQQVTLSCSPISGHRSVSWYQQTPGQGLQFLFEYFSETQRNKGNFPGRFSGRQFSNSRSEMNVSTLELGDSALYLCASSLGAGGYGYTFGSGTRLTVV.

V is TRBV5-1 and J is TRBJ1-2; TRBD1 aligns across 7 bases. The germline CDR1 and CDR2 sequences are SGHRS and YFSETQ. V was clipped by 0 bases and J by 2 bases; unmatched bases: 10. The CDR3 loop spans 17 amino acids. This CDR3 is CASSLGQGVGVNYGYTF. DNA of the CDR3: TGCGCCAGCAGCTTGGGTCAGGGGGTCGGCGTCAACTATGGCTACACCTTC.

CDR3 sequence (DNA): TGTGCCAGCAGCGTATCGACAGGGGTCTCCTACGAGCAGTACTTC. Protein product: CASSVSTGVSYEQYF. This chain joins TRBV9 and TRBJ2-7, with 8 positions matching TRBD1. V was pared by 1 base and J by 0 bases, with 3 bases of the junction left unmatched. Looked up from germline, CDR1 is SGDLS and CDR2 is YYNGEE. The CDR3 sequence is 15 residues long.

V is TRBV9 and J is TRBJ2-5, with 7 bases identical to TRBD2. V gave up 0 bases and J gave up 1 base; unmatched junction bases: 6. This CDR3 has 16 residues. CDR1 is SGDLS and CDR2 is YYNGEE in the germline V gene. The chain's CDR3 is CASSVVPRGSQETQYF. The CDR3 DNA reads TGTGCCAGCAGCGTAGTGCCGCGGGGGAGCCAAGAGACCCAGTACTTC.

This sequence joins TRBV6-5 and TRBJ1-5, with no clear D. V was shortened by 5 bases and J by 0 bases, with 8 bases between the two germline ends. The CDR3 sequence is 14 residues long. The germline CDR1 and CDR2 sequences are MNHEY and SVGAGI. CDR3 DNA sequence: TGTGCCAGCAGTAGCGGCCATAGCAATCAGCCCCAGCATTTT. Protein product: CASSSGHSNQPQHF.

This chain joins TRBV11-2 and TRBJ2-1, with 7 bases identical to TRBD2. The V and J ends lost 1 base and 5 bases, in that order; junction bases with no gene match: 5. This CDR3 region has 15 residues. CDR1 is SGHAT, CDR2 FQNNGV, per germline. The CDR3 loop reads CASSLGSGLNNEQFF. The CDR3 nucleotides are TGTGCCAGCAGCTTAGGGTCGGGACTAAACAATGAGCAGTTCTTC. Combining the CDR3 with reference TRBV11-2 and TRBJ2-1 gives the whole variable domain EAGVAQSPRYKIIEKRQSVAFWCNPISGHATLYWYQQILGQGPKLLIQFQNNGVVDDSQLPKDRFSAERLKGVDSTLKIQPAKLEDSAVYLCASSLGSGLNNEQFFGPGTRLTVL.

This clone was observed a handful of times. The chain recombines TRBV6-5 with TRBJ1-2; maybe TRBD1 (5 bases). The germline CDR1 and CDR2 sequences are MNHEY and SVGAGI. Trimming left V 7 bases short and J 2 bases short, with 14 bases between. The CDR3 is 14 amino acids. In DNA form, the CDR3 reads TGTGCCAGCACCCAGGACGGGGGAAACTATGGCTACACCTTC. Protein sequence: CASTQDGGNYGYTF.

This clone was detected a few times. The chain carries TRBV14 and TRBJ1-5; a weak D match, TRBD1 (5 bases). The CDR3 totals 13 residues. Germline V gene lookup returns CDR1 SGHDN and CDR2 FVKESK. V lost 3 bases and J lost 3, with 6 bases in between. CDR3: CASSQGLNQPQHF. The CDR3 region has the DNA TGTGCCAGCAGCCAGGGACTCAATCAGCCCCAGCATTTT.

The rearrangement joins TRBV12-5 to TRBJ1-2, with 10 bases identical to TRBD1. CDR1 is LGHNT, CDR2 FRNRAP, per germline. The trim removed 3 bases at V and 7 bases at J, leaving 5 bases unmatched. The CDR3 is made up of 14 amino acids. CDR3 DNA: TGTGCTAGTGGTTTCGACAGGGGGCGGGGTGGCTACACCTTC. It yields the protein CASGFDRGRGGYTF.

The gene calls are TRBV13 and TRBJ2-7, with D possibly TRBD2 on 5 matching bases. Germline values: CDR1 PRHDT, CDR2 FYEKMQ (reference sequence). This CDR3 contains 16 residues. Trimming took off 1 base at V and 8 bases at J, with 21 bases between the two ends. The CDR3 nucleotides are TGTGCCAGCAGCTTAGAGCCCACCGGACGGGATACGCAGCAGTACTTC. Protein sequence: CASSLEPTGRDTQQYF.

The chain is built from TRBV9 and TRBJ1-1, with 7 bases fitting TRBD1. V was clipped by 4 bases and J by 5 bases; unmatched bases: 11. The CDR3 is made up of 15 amino acids. Per the germline V gene, CDR1 is SGDLS and CDR2 is YYNGEE. CDR3 sequence reads: CASSPRGQVGTEAFF. The CDR3 nucleotides read TGTGCCAGCAGCCCTAGAGGACAGGTAGGGACTGAAGCTTTCTTT. Based on the CDR3 plus reference TRBV9 and TRBJ1-1, the full variable domain is DSGVTQTPKHLITATGQRVTLRCSPRSGDLSVYWYQQSLDQGLQFLIQYYNGEERAKGNILERFSAQQFPDLHSELNLSSLELGDSALYFCASSPRGQVGTEAFFGQGTRLTVV.

V gene TRBV19 combines with J gene TRBJ2-1; 9 bases agree with TRBD2. Trimming cost V 6 bases and J 9 bases; bases outside gene matches: 9. The CDR3 loop spans 14 amino acids. In germline, CDR1 is LNHDA, CDR2 SQIVND (reference sequence). The CDR3 DNA reads as TGTGCCAGTAGGTTTGGCGGGGGGGCCCTTGAGCAGTTCTTC. Encoded protein: CASRFGGGALEQFF.